These T cell receptor beta chains were read from a single sample in a study of technical replicates of blood from several donors. Produced via immunoSEQ multiplex PCR; TCRdb's table is partial and in-frame only. The sample consists of tens of thousands of clones, roughly 90% of them appearing once. The sequencing sample was made of PBMCs. The receptor set was obtained from a human donor in good health. Some clones in this sample may be carry-over from other donors' samples. The conserved cysteine and the conserved F or W are not part of the CDR3 here. Each record gives: CDR3 protein, V gene, clone size. Clone size is shown for a subset of rows, as once, few, many or a class of expanded clone.

cdr3_aa: ASSLGVAGSPDTQY; v_call: TRBV5-5; clone_size: NA
cdr3_aa: ASSPSRVEQY; v_call: TRBV18; clone_size: NA
cdr3_aa: ASSEGGTGSQETQY; v_call: TRBV25-1; clone_size: NA
cdr3_aa: ASGGIPRGEQF; v_call: TRBV4-1; clone_size: NA
cdr3_aa: ASSLRGTVEGYT; v_call: TRBV11-2; clone_size: NA
cdr3_aa: ASSSSSYEQY; v_call: TRBV18; clone_size: NA
cdr3_aa: ASSQDVSGGAGELF; v_call: TRBV4-3; clone_size: NA
cdr3_aa: ASSMFSGTTYEQY; v_call: TRBV19; clone_size: NA
cdr3_aa: ASSSGSDTQY; v_call: TRBV7-3; clone_size: NA
cdr3_aa: ASSSPGQGGPQY; v_call: TRBV27; clone_size: NA
cdr3_aa: ASSQGRGATYEQY; v_call: TRBV4-1; clone_size: NA
cdr3_aa: ASSLASGQIYEQY; v_call: TRBV7-9; clone_size: NA
cdr3_aa: SVEKAGGELF; v_call: TRBV29-1; clone_size: NA
cdr3_aa: AWSPAGVPDTQY; v_call: TRBV30; clone_size: NA
cdr3_aa: ASSEEARGRGAF; v_call: TRBV2; clone_size: NA
cdr3_aa: SGKDSLNTGELF; v_call: TRBV29-1; clone_size: NA
cdr3_aa: ASSHDRTGVYGYT; v_call: TRBV7-2; clone_size: once
cdr3_aa: ASSKGLAGGVNSYEQY; v_call: TRBV9; clone_size: NA
cdr3_aa: ASSLAASSYNEQF; v_call: TRBV7-3; clone_size: NA
cdr3_aa: ASSETEQGSSGNTIY; v_call: TRBV9; clone_size: NA
cdr3_aa: ASSSTTGWPQH; v_call: TRBV7-9; clone_size: NA
cdr3_aa: ASSGTGNGQPQH; v_call: TRBV6-1; clone_size: NA
cdr3_aa: ASSLSAYNEQF; v_call: TRBV27; clone_size: NA
cdr3_aa: ASGLVRSSGGATDTQY; v_call: TRBV12-5; clone_size: NA
cdr3_aa: ASSLAGRDDQPQH; v_call: TRBV7-9; clone_size: NA
cdr3_aa: ASSREEGYYEQY; v_call: TRBV6-5; clone_size: NA
cdr3_aa: AWSVSRGRTRTSGRAEGEQF; v_call: TRBV30; clone_size: NA
cdr3_aa: ASSIGGSNQPQH; v_call: TRBV19; clone_size: few
cdr3_aa: ASKGQATYEQY; v_call: TRBV2; clone_size: NA
cdr3_aa: SVGAGANTGELF; v_call: TRBV29-1; clone_size: NA
cdr3_aa: ASSDQGQLGTEAF; v_call: TRBV2; clone_size: NA
cdr3_aa: ASSEAEGTFQPQH; v_call: TRBV2; clone_size: NA
cdr3_aa: ASSRDRGHIGELF; v_call: TRBV4-3; clone_size: NA
cdr3_aa: ASSHTGTGGHEQY; v_call: TRBV6-5; clone_size: NA
cdr3_aa: AISVSGQGFQPQH; v_call: TRBV10-3; clone_size: NA
cdr3_aa: ASSLRNPRAYGYT; v_call: TRBV5-1; clone_size: NA
cdr3_aa: ASSSYQGDYT; v_call: TRBV7-3; clone_size: NA
cdr3_aa: ASSLSQISGNTIY; v_call: TRBV7-2; clone_size: NA
cdr3_aa: ASSESGDSRGEKLF; v_call: TRBV2; clone_size: NA
cdr3_aa: ASSLGDGGTEAF; v_call: TRBV4-2; clone_size: NA
cdr3_aa: ASSRSLRTGQGHEQY; v_call: TRBV21-1; clone_size: NA
cdr3_aa: ASSRAGGSYNEQF; v_call: TRBV19; clone_size: NA
cdr3_aa: AWSRQRQYNSPLH; v_call: TRBV30; clone_size: NA
cdr3_aa: ASSQEWGGSETQY; v_call: TRBV4-2; clone_size: NA
cdr3_aa: ASSPRESSYEQY; v_call: TRBV6-6; clone_size: NA
cdr3_aa: ASSLTGGSPLH; v_call: TRBV5-5; clone_size: NA
cdr3_aa: ASSLQASGVGEQY; v_call: TRBV7-2; clone_size: NA
cdr3_aa: ASSLGGSGRVDTQY; v_call: TRBV7-2; clone_size: NA
cdr3_aa: ASSQDLGAGLSSYNEQF; v_call: TRBV4-1; clone_size: once
cdr3_aa: ASSLDRGQGKNSNQPQH; v_call: TRBV11-3; clone_size: NA
cdr3_aa: ASSQEGRGNQPQH; v_call: TRBV4-1; clone_size: NA
cdr3_aa: ASSLRVAAEAF; v_call: TRBV27; clone_size: NA
cdr3_aa: ASSTYGTGEPNEKLF; v_call: TRBV5-4; clone_size: NA
cdr3_aa: ASSIEGRGAGYT; v_call: TRBV19; clone_size: NA
cdr3_aa: ASSPDRGRYEQF; v_call: TRBV7-2; clone_size: NA
cdr3_aa: ASNLSPGQGGNQPQH; v_call: TRBV19; clone_size: NA
cdr3_aa: ASRELAGGNNEQF; v_call: TRBV6-5; clone_size: NA
cdr3_aa: SAAVGGEDNEQF; v_call: TRBV29-1; clone_size: NA
cdr3_aa: ACPPKSGGYGYT; v_call: TRBV30; clone_size: NA